This TCR beta chain was observed in a study of patients and donors after allogeneic stem cell transplantation. MiXCR, run by TCRdb on the RT-PCR reads, gives a single entry per CDR3 protein. The sample consists of about 960,000 distinct CDR3 sequences, over 15% of them appearing once. Sequencing input: blood, either unsorted or a sorted T cell fraction (not recorded which). The clonotype comes from a human donor who was either an allogeneic HSCT recipient or a stem cell or donor lymphocyte infusion donor (not recorded which). It is not recorded whose cells these are; they may come from a transplant donor.

CDR3 sequence: CASSRRTSDYNEQFF. CDR3 nucleotide sequence: TGTGCCAGCAGCCGACGGACTAGCGATTACAATGAGCAGTTCTTC. V is TRBV4-2 and J is TRBJ2-1; the match to TRBD2 covers 9 bases. The V segment lost 4 bases and the J segment 4 bases; nucleotides outside the gene matches: 5. Germline values: CDR1 LGHNA, CDR2 YNFKEQ. The CDR3 has 15 residues.